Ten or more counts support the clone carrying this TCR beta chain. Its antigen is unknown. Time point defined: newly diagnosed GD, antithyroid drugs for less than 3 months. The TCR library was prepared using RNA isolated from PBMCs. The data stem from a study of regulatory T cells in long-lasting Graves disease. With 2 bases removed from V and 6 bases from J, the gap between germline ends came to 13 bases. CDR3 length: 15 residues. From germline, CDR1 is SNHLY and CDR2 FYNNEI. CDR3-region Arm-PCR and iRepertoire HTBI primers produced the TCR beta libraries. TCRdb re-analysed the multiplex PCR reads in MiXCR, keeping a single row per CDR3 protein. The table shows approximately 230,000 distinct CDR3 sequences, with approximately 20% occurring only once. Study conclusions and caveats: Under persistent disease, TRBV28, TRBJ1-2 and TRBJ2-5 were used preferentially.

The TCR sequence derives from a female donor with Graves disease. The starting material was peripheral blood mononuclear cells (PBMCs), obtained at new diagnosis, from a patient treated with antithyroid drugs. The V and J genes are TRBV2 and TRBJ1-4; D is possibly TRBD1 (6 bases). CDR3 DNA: TGTGCCAGCAGTGAATGGTCAGGGGCTGATGAAAAACTGTTTTTT. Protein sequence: CASSEWSGADEKLFF.